The 3 T cell receptor beta chains listed next were all sequenced from one sample in a study of T-cell memory formation after mild COVID-19. TCRdb reprocessed the 5' RACE reads with MiXCR, giving one entry per CDR3 protein. The sample shows approximately 430,000 distinct CDR3 sequences, 20% to 30% of them seen only once. The sample was PBMCs or a T cell subset sorted from them (not recorded which). The source is an adult woman who had mild COVID-19 (a few samples of this study predate the infection). Cell type and time point are not known.

A few counts support this clonotype. V usage is TRBV20-1 and J usage is TRBJ1-4; tentative D call: TRBD1 (6 bases). The germline gives CDR1 DFQATT, CDR2 SNEGSKA (reference sequence). With 2 bases removed from V and 6 bases from J, the gap between germline ends came to 13 bases. CDR3 length equals 14 residues. The CDR3 DNA follows: TGCAGTGCTAGACAGGGGCTCGGGGATGAAAAACTGTTTTTT. Translating it yields CSARQGLGDEKLFF.

The chain carries TRBV20-1 and TRBJ2-5; 8 bases line up with TRBD1. CDR3 length: 14 residues. V lost 8 bases, J lost 4 bases, and 12 bases stayed unmatched. Per the germline V gene, CDR1 is DFQATT and CDR2 is SNEGSKA (reference sequence). CDR3 protein: CSPYKRDRGETQYF. The CDR3, as DNA: TGCAGTCCATATAAAAGAGACAGGGGAGAGACCCAGTACTTC.

Only a few counts were recorded for this clonotype. J is TRBJ1-1 and V is TRBV3-1; TRBD1 aligns across 10 bases. In germline, CDR1 is LGHDT, CDR2 YNNKEL (reference sequence). This CDR3 spans 13 amino acids. V lost 4 bases, J lost 7 bases, and 3 bases stayed unmatched. The CDR3 protein is CASSLGTGDEAFF. The CDR3 DNA sequence: TGTGCCAGCAGCCTCGGGACAGGGGATGAAGCTTTCTTT.